This TCR beta chain came from a study of CD8 T cells in Susac syndrome. Random hexamers were used to reverse transcribe the RNA input (0.5 to 1 ug). The immunoSEQ assay covered 54 Vbeta and 13 Jbeta segments for CDR3. TCRdb called the immunoSEQ multiplex PCR reads again in MiXCR, with one record for every CDR3 protein. The table has about 130,000 distinct CDR3 sequences, roughly 94% seen once. This clonotype showed up just a few times. Sequencing of TCR beta was undertaken in CD8+ and CD4+ T cells derived from blood. Bulk CD8+ and CD4+ cells came from magnetic negative isolation; CD8+ TEMRA by FACS. The CDR3 covers 12 residues. Germline values: CDR1 MNHNY, CDR2 SVGAGI (reference sequence). Trimming took 3 bases from V and 2 from J, leaving 4 bases between them.

Sequencing used CD4+ T cells from PBMCs. This receptor was taken from a human donor with multiple sclerosis. The chain is built from TRBV6-6 and TRBJ1-1, with D hard to call. The CDR3 protein is CASSYSNTEAFF. The CDR3 DNA reads as TGTGCCAGCAGTTATAGCAACACTGAAGCTTTCTTT.